A single sample gave rise to the 25 T cell receptor beta chains below, sequenced in a study of blood T cell repertoires in COVID-19. Some clones are missing from TCRdb's copy, which holds only in-frame ones; the method was immunoSEQ multiplex PCR. The table shows around 320,000 clones, with around 91% occurring only once. Sequencing was done on a sample of PBMCs or T cells enriched from blood (not recorded which). All receptors derive from a woman under 30 with acute COVID-19.

V and J are TRBV19 and TRBJ2-1; 10 bases align to TRBD2. Germline V gives CDR1 LNHDA, CDR2 SQIVND (reference sequence). CDR3 size: 17 residues. V lost 2 bases to trimming and J lost 4 bases; unmatched junction nucleotides: 8. This CDR3 is CASSISGAGGAYNEQFF. The CDR3 nucleotides read TGTGCCAGTAGTATAAGTGGAGCGGGAGGGGCATACAATGAGCAGTTCTTC. The full variable domain, in which reference TRBV19 and TRBJ2-1 provide the parts outside the CDR3, is DGGITQSPKYLFRKEGQNVTLSCEQNLNHDAMYWYRQDPGQGLRLIYYSQIVNDFQKGDIAEGYSVSREKKESFPLTVTSAQKNPTAFYLCASSISGAGGAYNEQFFGPGTRLTVL.

This clone occurred once. The chain couples TRBV24-1 to TRBJ2-3; 16 nucleotides agree with TRBD2. V was pared by 1 base and J by 5 bases, with 11 bases of the junction left unmatched. The CDR3 extends over 20 amino acids. Per germline, CDR1 KGHDR and CDR2 SFDVKD. The CDR3 reads CATSDFSGTSGRALKDTQYF. CDR3 nucleotides: TGTGCCACCAGTGATTTCTCGGGGACTAGCGGGAGGGCCCTTAAAGATACGCAGTATTTT.

The chain carries TRBV11-2 and TRBJ2-1, with 7 bases aligning to TRBD2. The CDR3 consists of 15 residues. The V and J ends lost 7 bases and 8 bases, in that order; junction bases with no gene match: 14. Germline values: CDR1 SGHAT, CDR2 FQNNGV. DNA of the CDR3: TGTGCCAGCAAGATAGCGGGCGCTGTCGTCCATGAGCAGTTCTTC. It translates to CASKIAGAVVHEQFF.

The V call is TRBV10-2, the J call TRBJ2-7; the D gene is possibly TRBD1 (5 bases). This CDR3 has 14 amino acids. CDR1 is WSHSY and CDR2 is SAAADI in the germline V gene. Deletions cut 3 bases from V and 2 bases from J, with 11 bases between. CDR3 region: CASSDAGLPYEQYF. For the CDR3, the DNA is TGCGCCAGCAGTGACGCAGGGTTGCCCTACGAGCAGTACTTC.

V usage is TRBV2 and J usage is TRBJ2-3; tentative D call: TRBD2 (6 bases). The germline V gene encodes CDR1 SNHLY and CDR2 FYNNEI. The V gene lost 7 bases and the J gene lost 2 bases, with 22 bases spanning the gap. CDR3 size: 17 residues. CDR3 DNA: TGTGCCAGCATCCCGAAGTTAATGGAGGGCCTCACAGATACGCAGTATTTT. The encoded protein is CASIPKLMEGLTDTQYF.

The chain recombines TRBV28 with TRBJ2-1; D is unresolved. Germline V CDR1 and CDR2: MDHEN, SYDVKM. This CDR3 has 15 residues. The V end was cut by 3 bases, the J end by 2 bases, with 11 bases between. Written as DNA, the CDR3 is TGTGCCAGCAGTTTGGTCCAGTCCACCTACAATGAGCAGTTCTTC. It translates to CASSLVQSTYNEQFF. The variable domain in full, with the rest retrieved from reference TRBV28 and TRBJ2-1, is DVKVTQSSRYLVKRTGEKVFLECVQDMDHENMFWYRQDPGLGLRLIYFSYDVKMKEKGDIPEGYSVSREKKERFSLILESASTNQTSMYLCASSLVQSTYNEQFFGPGTRLTVL.

This chain uses TRBV19 with TRBJ2-3, with 7 bases lining up with TRBD1. This CDR3 is built from 15 residues. J lost 1 base, V lost 5 bases, and 6 bases had no gene match. The germline CDR1 and CDR2 sequences are LNHDA and SQIVND (reference sequence). CDR3 in amino acids: CASSLNRGGTDTQYF. The DNA of the CDR3 is TGTGCCAGTAGTCTTAACAGGGGCGGCACAGATACGCAGTATTTT.

J is TRBJ2-2 and V is TRBV16; no firm D call. The length of the CDR3 is 15 residues. Germline values: CDR1 KGHSY, CDR2 FQNENV. Trimming pared 6 bases from V and 4 bases from J, leaving 15 bases between. CDR3 region: CASSRNGVPTGELFF. DNA for the CDR3: TGTGCCAGCAGTAGAAATGGAGTCCCCACCGGGGAGCTGTTTTTT.

This chain connects TRBV7-9 to TRBJ1-1; D ambiguous. This CDR3 spans 17 amino acids. Germline V gives CDR1 SEHNR, CDR2 FQNEAQ (reference sequence). V lost 5 bases, J lost 2 bases, and 21 bases lay in between. This CDR3 reads CASSPTMRRHLNTEAFF. The CDR3 nucleotides read TGTGCCAGCAGCCCGACTATGAGAAGACACCTTAACACTGAAGCTTTCTTT. The complete variable domain, with remaining parts taken from reference TRBV7-9 and TRBJ1-1, reads DTGVSQNPRHKITKRGQNVTFRCDPISEHNRLYWYRQTLGQGPEFLTYFQNEAQLEKSRLLSDRFSAERPKGSFSTLEIQRTEQGDSAMYLCASSPTMRRHLNTEAFFGQGTRLTVV.

This chain uses TRBV11-2 with TRBJ2-7; D may be TRBD2 (6 bases). The CDR3 sequence is 15 residues long. The ends were cut back, 5 bases at V and 2 bases at J, with 16 bases in the middle. Germline CDR1 reads SGHAT; CDR2 reads FQNNGV. DNA for the CDR3: TGTGCCAGCAGCGCCTGGACTAAAAGCCCCTACGAGCAGTACTTC. This gives the protein CASSAWTKSPYEQYF. Complete variable domain (other parts from reference TRBV11-2 and TRBJ2-7): EAGVAQSPRYKIIEKRQSVAFWCNPISGHATLYWYQQILGQGPKLLIQFQNNGVVDDSQLPKDRFSAERLKGVDSTLKIQPAKLEDSAVYLCASSAWTKSPYEQYFGPGTRLTVT.

V gene TRBV5-8 combines with J gene TRBJ1-2; 7 bases line up with TRBD1. The CDR3 is 16 amino acids. V lost 3 bases to trimming and J lost 2 bases; unmatched junction nucleotides: 10. Germline assignment: CDR1 SGHTS and CDR2 YDEGEE. DNA of the CDR3: TGTGCCAGCAGCTCATTCTTGGGACAGCCCAACTATGGCTACACCTTC. Translation gives CASSSFLGQPNYGYTF. Using reference TRBV5-8 and TRBJ1-2 for the parts outside the CDR3, the full variable domain is EAGVTQSPTHLIKTRGQQATLRCSPISGHTSVYWYQQALGLGLQFLLWYDEGEERNRGNFPPRFSGRQFPNYSSELNVNALELEDSALYLCASSSFLGQPNYGYTFGSGTRLTVV.

The chain carries TRBV5-1 and TRBJ2-2; 8 bases are shared with TRBD1. From germline, CDR1 is SGHRS and CDR2 YFSETQ. V was clipped by 4 bases and J by 1 base; unmatched bases: 3. This CDR3 has 15 residues. The CDR3 DNA reads TGCGCCAGCAGCGCCGGGACAGGGAACACCGGGGAGCTGTTTTTT. This codes for CASSAGTGNTGELFF.

For the CDR3, the DNA is TGTGCCAGCAGTCTGCCTCCGGAGGCGAACACTGAAGCTTTCTTT. It codes for CASSLPPEANTEAFF. The rearrangement links TRBV28 to TRBJ1-1; D is uncertain. The CDR3 is 15 amino acids. Germline-derived CDR1 and CDR2 are MDHEN and SYDVKM. The V and J ends lost 5 bases and 1 base respectively, with 14 bases between them.

The DNA of the CDR3 is TGTGCCAGCAGCTTAGACGGGGTTTACGAGCAGTACTTC. It is translated as CASSLDGVYEQYF. The chain joins TRBV5-4 to TRBJ2-7, with D possibly TRBD2 on 5 matching bases. CDR3 size: 13 residues. The germline CDR1 and CDR2 sequences are SGHNT and YYREEE (reference sequence). V dropped 2 bases and J dropped 4 bases, with 10 bases sitting between them.

This chain uses TRBV28 with TRBJ1-5; maybe TRBD1 (5 bases). The ends were cut back, 4 bases at V and 0 bases at J, with 10 bases in the middle. Germline CDR1 reads MDHEN; CDR2 reads SYDVKM. This CDR3 is 15 amino acids long. CDR3 nucleotide sequence: TGTGCCAGCAGTTCCCCGACAGTTAGCAATCAGCCCCAGCATTTT. It is translated as CASSSPTVSNQPQHF.

The rearrangement joins TRBV11-3 to TRBJ1-4; TRBD1 matches at 8 bases. There are 16 residues in the CDR3. Per the germline V gene, CDR1 is SGHNT and CDR2 is YENEEA. J was trimmed by 0 bases and V by 1 base; bases with no gene match: 1. The CDR3 spells CASSLAGGTTNEKLFF. The CDR3 DNA reads TGTGCCAGCAGCTTAGCAGGGGGCACAACTAATGAAAAACTGTTTTTT.

V is TRBV9 and J is TRBJ1-2; 7 positions agree with TRBD1. This CDR3 has 17 residues. In germline, CDR1 is SGDLS, CDR2 YYNGEE. The J segment lost 3 bases and the V segment lost 3 bases, leaving 14 bases of the junction unmatched. CDR3 in DNA: TGTGCCAGCAGCGCAGGGACCCCGGGACAGAAACACTATGGCTACACCTTC. Its translation: CASSAGTPGQKHYGYTF.

The V call is TRBV5-1, the J call TRBJ2-1, with D unclear. Trimming pared 0 bases from V and 9 bases from J, leaving 10 bases between. CDR1 and CDR2 (germline): SGHRS, YFSETQ. The CDR3 is 13 amino acids. CDR3 in DNA: TGCGCCAGCAGCTTGGATGTGGGCGCTGAGCAGTTCTTC. Its protein is CASSLDVGAEQFF.

V gene TRBV28 combines with J gene TRBJ2-7; 7 nucleotides match TRBD2. J was trimmed by 3 bases and V by 5 bases; bases with no gene match: 7. The CDR3 is 14 amino acids. Germline CDR1 MDHEN, CDR2 SYDVKM. The CDR3 spells CASSEAGKSYEQYF. CDR3 nucleotides: TGTGCCAGCAGTGAAGCGGGGAAGAGCTACGAGCAGTACTTC.

The rearrangement uses TRBV28 and TRBJ1-1, with D uncertain. Deletions cut 3 bases from V and 6 bases from J, with 17 bases between. The CDR3 has 15 residues. In germline, CDR1 is MDHEN, CDR2 SYDVKM. The CDR3: CASSLSTLTAPEAFF. CDR3 in DNA: TGTGCCAGCAGTTTGTCAACTCTAACAGCCCCTGAAGCTTTCTTT.

CDR3 coding DNA: TGTGCCAGCTCACCGTTGACTAGCGGGAGGGCCGGAGGTACGCAGTATTTT. Amino acids: CASSPLTSGRAGGTQYF. This chain connects TRBV18 to TRBJ2-3; TRBD2 aligns across 14 bases. CDR1 KGHSH and CDR2 LQKENI come from the germline V gene. CDR3 length equals 17 residues. Losses at the gene ends were 3 bases for V and 8 bases for J; bases not matched to a gene: 10. Using reference TRBV18 and TRBJ2-3 for the parts outside the CDR3, the full variable domain is NAGVMQNPRHLVRRRGQEARLRCSPMKGHSHVYWYRQLPEEGLKFMVYLQKENIIDESGMPKERFSAEFPKEGPSILRIQQVVRGDSAAYFCASSPLTSGRAGGTQYFGPGTRLTVL.

The chain is built from TRBV5-1 and TRBJ1-2; the D is unclear. This CDR3 comprises 11 residues. Deletions cut 3 bases from V and 8 bases from J, with 8 bases between. Looked up from germline, CDR1 is SGHRS and CDR2 is YFSETQ. The CDR3 loop reads CASSYGEGYTF. The DNA of the CDR3 is TGCGCCAGCAGCTACGGGGAGGGCTACACCTTC.

The chain uses TRBV4-2 and TRBJ2-1, with TRBD2 matching 10 bases. The CDR3 sequence is 17 residues long. Unmatched junction bases numbered 10, after V lost 7 bases and J lost 1 base. From germline, CDR1 is LGHNA and CDR2 YNFKEQ. CDR3 sequence: CASTPFLSGRSYNEQFF. CDR3 nucleotide sequence: TGTGCCAGCACCCCATTCCTTAGCGGGAGGTCCTACAATGAGCAGTTCTTC.

This clone was seen a single time. The chain joins TRBV28 to TRBJ1-2; D may be TRBD1 (6 bases). The V and J ends lost 5 bases and 7 bases respectively, with 14 bases between them. Germline assignment: CDR1 MDHEN and CDR2 SYDVKM. This CDR3 has 13 residues. Written as DNA, the CDR3 is TGTGCCAGCAGTCGAACAGGGTCCGGTGGCTACACCTTC. Its translation: CASSRTGSGGYTF.

The CDR3 region is CASSESLGGAYGYTF. In DNA, the CDR3 is TGTGCCAGCAGTGAAAGTTTAGGGGGTGCCTATGGCTACACCTTC. The V and J genes are TRBV6-1 and TRBJ1-2, with TRBD1 as a possible D gene (6 bases). Germline CDR1 and CDR2: MNHNS and SASEGT. CDR3 length equals 15 residues. V dropped 2 bases and J dropped 4 bases, with 14 bases sitting between them.